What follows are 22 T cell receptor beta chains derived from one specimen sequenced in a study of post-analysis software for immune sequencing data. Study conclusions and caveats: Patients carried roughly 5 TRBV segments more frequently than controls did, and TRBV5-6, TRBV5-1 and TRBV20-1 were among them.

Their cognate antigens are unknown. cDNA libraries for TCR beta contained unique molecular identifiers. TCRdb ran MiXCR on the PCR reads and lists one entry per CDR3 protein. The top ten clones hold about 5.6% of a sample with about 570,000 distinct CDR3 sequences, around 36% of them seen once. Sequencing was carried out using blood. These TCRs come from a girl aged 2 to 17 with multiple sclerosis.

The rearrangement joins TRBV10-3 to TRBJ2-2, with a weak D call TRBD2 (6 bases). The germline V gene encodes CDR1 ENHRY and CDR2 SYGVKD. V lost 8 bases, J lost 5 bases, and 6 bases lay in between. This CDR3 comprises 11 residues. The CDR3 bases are TGTGCCATCCGGGGGACCGGGGAGCTGTTTTTT. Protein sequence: CAIRGTGELFF.

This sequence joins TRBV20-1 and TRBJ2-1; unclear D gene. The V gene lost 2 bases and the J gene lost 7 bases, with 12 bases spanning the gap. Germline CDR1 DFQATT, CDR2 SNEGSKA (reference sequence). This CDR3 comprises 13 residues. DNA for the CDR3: TGCAGTGCTAGAATCAGCGCAAGAAATGAGCAGTTCTTC. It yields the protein CSARISARNEQFF.

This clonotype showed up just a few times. The CDR3 spells CASSFSRAENSYEQYF. The CDR3 coding sequence is TGTGCCAGCAGCTTCTCCCGGGCTGAGAACTCCTACGAGCAGTACTTC. The gene calls are TRBV7-8 and TRBJ2-7; D call uncertain. Germline V gives CDR1 SGHVS, CDR2 FQNEAQ. Trimming shortened V by 3 bases and J by 0 bases, and 15 bases separated the two germline ends. The CDR3 has 16 amino acids.

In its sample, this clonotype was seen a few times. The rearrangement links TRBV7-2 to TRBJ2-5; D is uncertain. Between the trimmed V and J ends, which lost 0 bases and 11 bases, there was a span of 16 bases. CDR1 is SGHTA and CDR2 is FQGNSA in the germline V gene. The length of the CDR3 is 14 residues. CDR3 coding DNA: TGTGCCAGCAGCTTAGCGCCCGAGAGCAATGAGCAGTACTTC. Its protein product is CASSLAPESNEQYF. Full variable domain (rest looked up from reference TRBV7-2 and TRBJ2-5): GAGVSQSPSNKVTEKGKDVELRCDPISGHTALYWYRQSLGQGLEFLIYFQGNSAPDKSGLPSDRFSAERTGGSVSTLTIQRTQQEDSAVYLCASSLAPESNEQYFGPGTRLLVL.

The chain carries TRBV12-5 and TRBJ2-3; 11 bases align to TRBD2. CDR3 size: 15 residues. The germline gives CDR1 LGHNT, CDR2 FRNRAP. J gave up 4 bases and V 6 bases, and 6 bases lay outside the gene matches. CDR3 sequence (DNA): TGTGCTAGTGGGGCCGGGACTAGCGGCGCAGATACGCAGTATTTT. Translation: CASGAGTSGADTQYF. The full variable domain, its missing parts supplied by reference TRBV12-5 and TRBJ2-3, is DARVTQTPRHKVTEMGQEVTMRCQPILGHNTVFWYRQTMMQGLELLAYFRNRAPLDDSGMPKDRFSAEMPDATLATLKIQPSEPRDSAVYFCASGAGTSGADTQYFGPGTRLTVL.

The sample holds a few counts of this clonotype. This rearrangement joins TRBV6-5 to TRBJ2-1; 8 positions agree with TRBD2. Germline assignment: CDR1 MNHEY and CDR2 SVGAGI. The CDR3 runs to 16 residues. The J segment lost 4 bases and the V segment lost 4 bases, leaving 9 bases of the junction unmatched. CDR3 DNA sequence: TGTGCCAGCAGTTCCCCCGGGACGGGAGGGTACAATGAGCAGTTCTTC. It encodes CASSSPGTGGYNEQFF.

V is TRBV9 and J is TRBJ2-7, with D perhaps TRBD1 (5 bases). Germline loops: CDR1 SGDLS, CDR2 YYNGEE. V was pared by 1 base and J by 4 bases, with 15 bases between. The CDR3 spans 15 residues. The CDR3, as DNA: TGTGCCAGCAGCGTATCGACAGCCCTCGGGTACGAGCAGTACTTC. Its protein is CASSVSTALGYEQYF.

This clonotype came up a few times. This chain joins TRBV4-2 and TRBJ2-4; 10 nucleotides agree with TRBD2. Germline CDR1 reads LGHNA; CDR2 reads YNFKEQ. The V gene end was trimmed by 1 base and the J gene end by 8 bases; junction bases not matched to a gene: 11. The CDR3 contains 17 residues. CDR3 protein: CASSQVNSGGPRDIQYF. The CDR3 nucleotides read TGTGCCAGCAGCCAAGTAAATAGCGGGGGGCCCAGGGACATTCAGTACTTC.

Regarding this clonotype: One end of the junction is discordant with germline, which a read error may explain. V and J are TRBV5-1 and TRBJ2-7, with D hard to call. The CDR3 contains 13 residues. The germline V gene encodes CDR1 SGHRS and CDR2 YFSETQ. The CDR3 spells CSSSLSGTYEQYF. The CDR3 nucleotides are TGCTCCAGCAGCTTGTCAGGAACCTACGAGCAGTACTTC.

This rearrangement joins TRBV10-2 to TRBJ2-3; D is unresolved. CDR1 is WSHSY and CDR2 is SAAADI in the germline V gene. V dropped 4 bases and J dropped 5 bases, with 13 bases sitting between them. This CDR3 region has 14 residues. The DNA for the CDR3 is TGCGCCAGCAGTGGTGGGGTAGTCCGAGATACGCAGTATTTT. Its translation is CASSGGVVRDTQYF.

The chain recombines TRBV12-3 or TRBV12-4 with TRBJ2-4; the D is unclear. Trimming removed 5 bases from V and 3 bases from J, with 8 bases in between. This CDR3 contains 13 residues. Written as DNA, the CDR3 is TGTGCCAGCAGTGGGCTGGGCAAAAACATTCAGTACTTC. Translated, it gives CASSGLGKNIQYF.

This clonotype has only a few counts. The CDR3 loop is CASSVEGKKQYF. The CDR3 region has the DNA TGTGCCAGCAGTGTCGAGGGTAAAAAGCAGTACTTC. The genes are TRBV2 and TRBJ2-7; weak D call: TRBD2 (5 bases). CDR1 is SNHLY and CDR2 is FYNNEI in the germline V gene. Trimming left V 4 bases short and J 8 bases short, with 12 bases between. The CDR3 loop spans 12 amino acids.

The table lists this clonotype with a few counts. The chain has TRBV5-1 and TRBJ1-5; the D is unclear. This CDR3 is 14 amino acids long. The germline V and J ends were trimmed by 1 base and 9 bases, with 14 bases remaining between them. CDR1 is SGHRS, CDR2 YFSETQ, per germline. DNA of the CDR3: TGCGCCAGCAGCTTGATATCCGGCGCATGGCCCCAGCATTTT. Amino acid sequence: CASSLISGAWPQHF.

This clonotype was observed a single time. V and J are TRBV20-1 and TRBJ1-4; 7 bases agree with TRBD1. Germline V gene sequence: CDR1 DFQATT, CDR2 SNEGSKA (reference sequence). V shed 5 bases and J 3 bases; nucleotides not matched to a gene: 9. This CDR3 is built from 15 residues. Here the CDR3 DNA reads TGCAGTGCTGCTCCGGGACAGAAGGCTAATGAAAAACTGTTTTTT. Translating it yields CSAAPGQKANEKLFF.

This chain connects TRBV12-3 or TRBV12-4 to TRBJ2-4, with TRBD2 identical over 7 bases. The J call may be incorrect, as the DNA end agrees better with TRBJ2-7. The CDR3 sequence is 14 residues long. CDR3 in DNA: TGTGCCAGCAGTCCAGCGGGGCGTTTCTACGAGCAGTACTTC. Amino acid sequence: CASSPAGRFYEQYF.

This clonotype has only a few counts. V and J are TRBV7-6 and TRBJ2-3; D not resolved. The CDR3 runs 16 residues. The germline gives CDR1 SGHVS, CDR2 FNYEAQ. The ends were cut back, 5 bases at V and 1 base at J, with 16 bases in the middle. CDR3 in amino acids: CASSELGNVGTDTQYF. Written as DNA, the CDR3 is TGTGCCAGCAGCGAGTTGGGGAATGTTGGCACAGATACGCAGTATTTT.

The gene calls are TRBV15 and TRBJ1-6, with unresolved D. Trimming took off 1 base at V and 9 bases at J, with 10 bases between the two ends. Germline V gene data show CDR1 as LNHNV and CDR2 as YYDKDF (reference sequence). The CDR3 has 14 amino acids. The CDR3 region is CATSRVGESSPLHF. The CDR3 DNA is TGTGCCACCAGCAGAGTCGGGGAGTCTTCACCCCTCCACTTT.

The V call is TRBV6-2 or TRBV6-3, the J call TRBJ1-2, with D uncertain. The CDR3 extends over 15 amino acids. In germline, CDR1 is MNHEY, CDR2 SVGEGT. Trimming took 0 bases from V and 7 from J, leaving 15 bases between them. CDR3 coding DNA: TGTGCCAGCAGTTACTCGCAGGCGACTATGTTTGGCTACACCTTC. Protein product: CASSYSQATMFGYTF.

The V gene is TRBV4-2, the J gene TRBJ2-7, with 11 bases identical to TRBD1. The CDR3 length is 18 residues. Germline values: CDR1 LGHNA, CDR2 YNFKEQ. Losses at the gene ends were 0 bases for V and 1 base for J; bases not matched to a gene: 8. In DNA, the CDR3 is TGTGCCAGCAGCCAAGATTTGATAGGACAGGGGGCTTCCTACGAGCAGTACTTC. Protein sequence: CASSQDLIGQGASYEQYF.

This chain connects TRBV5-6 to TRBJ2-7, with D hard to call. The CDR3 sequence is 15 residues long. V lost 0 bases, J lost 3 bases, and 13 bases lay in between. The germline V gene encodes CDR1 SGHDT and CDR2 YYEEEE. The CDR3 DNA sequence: TGTGCCAGCAGCTTGGGGGCTGCTATTTTCTACGAGCAGTACTTC. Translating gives CASSLGAAIFYEQYF.

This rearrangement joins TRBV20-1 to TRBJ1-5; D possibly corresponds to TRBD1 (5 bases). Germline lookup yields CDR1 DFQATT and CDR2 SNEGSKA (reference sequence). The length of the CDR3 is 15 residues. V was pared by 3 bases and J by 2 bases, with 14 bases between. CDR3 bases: TGCAGTGCTAGCGCTTCCGTGGGGGGCAATCAGCCCCAGCATTTT. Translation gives CSASASVGGNQPQHF.

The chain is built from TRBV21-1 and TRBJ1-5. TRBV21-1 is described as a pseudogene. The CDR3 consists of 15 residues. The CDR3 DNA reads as TGTGCCAGCAGCAAAGTCAGGCGGGTCAATCAGCCCCAGCATTTT. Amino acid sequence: CASSKVRRVNQPQHF.